This T cell receptor (beta chain) comes out of a study of blood T cells in healthy people across ages. The wider study: Per every two T cells, about one barcoded beta molecule was captured by template switching. Points from the study as a whole: Diversity was higher, and naive CD4+ cells more numerous, in long-lived donors than in aged donors. Diversity estimated from one million T cells was considered an underestimate.

Germline loops: CDR1 DFQATT, CDR2 SNEGSKA (reference sequence). Trimming left V 6 bases short and J 0 bases short, with 14 bases between. CDR3 size: 14 residues. Individuals who donated were healthy Caucasians from Russia aged about 6 to 100. Details on this clonotype: No antigen is known for it.

The second PCR ran about 7 to 12 cycles with a sample-barcoded 5' primer and J-beta primers. Via MiXCR, TCRdb re-called the 5' RACE reads, giving one row per CDR3 protein. The table includes hundreds of thousands of distinct CDR3 sequences, around 45% detected once. The specimen sequenced was blood. The chain recombines TRBV20-1 with TRBJ1-2; unclear D gene. This TCR derives from an elderly man in good health. CDR3 sequence (DNA): TGCAGTGCCACCCTCCCCACAACTAACTATGGCTACACCTTC. As protein: CSATLPTTNYGYTF.